The TCR beta chain described here comes from a study of T cells in Graves' hyperthyroidism and ophthalmopathy (dated by TCRdb to the late 2010s). Study-wide context: Peripheral blood was collected at initial diagnosis, before any treatment. To identify distinguishing TCR V-J signatures, a discovery cohort of around 100 patients was used, comprising 43 with Graves' ophthalmopathy and 57 with stable Graves' hyperthyroidism. Prospective prediction of ophthalmopathy was tested in an independent validation cohort consisting of about 19 hyperthyroidism patients and approximately 16 patients who later progressed to ophthalmopathy. The approximately 100 discovery patients were divided at random into training and test sets in a 7:3 ratio. In addition, the study compared T-cell repertoires in thyroid tissue and in blood from several Graves' hyperthyroidism patients. Once sampling was done, hyperthyroidism patients were given methimazole at a starting dose of 30 mg daily, whereas ophthalmopathy patients were given high-dose intravenous methylprednisolone. The paper describes TCR Vbeta CDR3 sequencing of 140 or so peripheral blood samples, made up of under 50 ophthalmopathy patients, 70 to 75 hyperthyroidism patients and approximately 17 progressor patients.

A patient counted as having stable Graves' hyperthyroidism if no progression to ophthalmopathy occurred over 18 months of follow-up. Hyperthyroidism patients were aged 18 to 65 years and newly diagnosed, with disease duration of less than 2 months. Any patient with an uncontrolled infection, another autoimmune disease, pregnancy or lactation was excluded. Diagnoses were established on the basis of clinical symptoms, serum thyroxine and TRAb, thyroid ultrasound, and orbital computed tomography. PBMCs were isolated from around 10 ml of fresh peripheral blood by Ficoll-Paque density gradient centrifugation. Total RNA was extracted with Trizol reagent, and quality was checked on an Agilent 2100 Bioanalyzer. Amplification of TCR beta CDR3 regions was carried out from RNA transcripts. A first-round RT-PCR of the TCR CDR3 used the HTBI primer set with the Qiagen OneStep RT-PCR kit. A second multiplex PCR round built the libraries, followed by size selection and purification. Sequencing of the libraries was done on an Illumina HiSeq2000 using paired-end 100 bp reads. For the original study's pipeline: SOAPnuke was used to process the raw data, throwing out any read that contained adapters or uncalled bases, had a mean Phred below 15, or lacked an exact constant-primer or identifier match. COPE v1.2.5 was used to merge high-quality paired reads, and clonotypes were defined as unique nucleotide sequences. MiTCR v1.1 was used to align clonotypes to the IMGT TRBV, TRBD and TRBJ reference segments. The analysis was restricted to V-J combinations with a frequency above 0.0001, which together covered 99% to 99.2% of the repertoires. A TCS score was defined as the ratio of F50 (clonal expansion) to E x V (chaos), with BLOSUM62-based TCRdist applied between CDR3 peptides within each V-J. Welch's t-statistics and random forest reduced around 550 V-J features to 10 to 15, which were used in a naive Bayes classifier (R e1071). The public reads were run again by TCRdb, first through fastp at Q25 and then through MiXCR, and only productive beta chains were kept. Under each unique CDR3 protein, matching rows form one entry showing the most common genes and DNA. These V and J calls rely on TCRdb rather than the paper's analysis. This sample lists some 770,000 distinct CDR3 sequences; approximately 16% were detected once. Of the sample, 8.4% is held by the ten largest clones.

Note on this clonotype: Its binding antigen is unknown. No qualities accompany the bases; no much larger clone lies one base away.

CDR1 and CDR2 are read off the germline V gene as SGHTS and YDEGEE. V is shortened by 4 bases, J by 4 bases, and the region joining them spans 15 bases. The cysteine opens and the phenylalanine closes a CDR3 of 15 amino acids. Only the CDR3 region is kept as DNA, spanning 45 bases read in frame from base 1. Study-level results and caveats: Ophthalmopathy was separated from stable hyperthyroidism by a 13 V-J signature model, with 87.88% sensitivity and 81% to 83% specificity obtained in cross-validation and 80%/75% obtained in testing. In validation, the model predicted progression to ophthalmopathy with over 60% sensitivity and around 72% specificity, a median of 6.5 months before onset. No statistical method was used to fix the sample size in advance, and group allocation was not hidden from the investigators. Blood samples also contained most of the expanded thyroid clonotypes (frequency above 0.001), which suggests that blood repertoires may reflect thyroid immune responses.

The receptor's source is a man aged 18 to 30 with Graves' hyperthyroidism. The specimen was blood. In this chain, TRBV5-8 is recombined with TRBJ1-3, and possibly TRBD1, on 5 matching bases. Here is the DNA: TGTGCCAGCAGCCCCGCACGGGGGACCGGAAACACCATATATTTT. Its product reads: CASSPARGTGNTIYF.